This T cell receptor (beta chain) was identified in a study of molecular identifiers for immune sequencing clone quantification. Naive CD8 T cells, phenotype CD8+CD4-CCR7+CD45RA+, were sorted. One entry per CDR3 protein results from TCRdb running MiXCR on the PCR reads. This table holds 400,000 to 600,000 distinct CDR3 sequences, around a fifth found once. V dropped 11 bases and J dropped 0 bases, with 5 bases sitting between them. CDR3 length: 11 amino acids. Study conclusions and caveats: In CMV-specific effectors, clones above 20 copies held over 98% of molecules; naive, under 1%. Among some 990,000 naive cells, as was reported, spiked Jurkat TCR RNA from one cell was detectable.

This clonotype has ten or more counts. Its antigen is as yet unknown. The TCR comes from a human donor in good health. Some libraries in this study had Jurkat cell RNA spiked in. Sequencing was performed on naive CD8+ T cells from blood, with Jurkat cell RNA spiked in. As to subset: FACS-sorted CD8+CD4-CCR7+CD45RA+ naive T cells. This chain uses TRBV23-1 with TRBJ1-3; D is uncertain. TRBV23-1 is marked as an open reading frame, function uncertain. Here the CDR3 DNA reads TGCGCCGTCGGCTCTGGAAACACCATATATTTT. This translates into CAVGSGNTIYF.